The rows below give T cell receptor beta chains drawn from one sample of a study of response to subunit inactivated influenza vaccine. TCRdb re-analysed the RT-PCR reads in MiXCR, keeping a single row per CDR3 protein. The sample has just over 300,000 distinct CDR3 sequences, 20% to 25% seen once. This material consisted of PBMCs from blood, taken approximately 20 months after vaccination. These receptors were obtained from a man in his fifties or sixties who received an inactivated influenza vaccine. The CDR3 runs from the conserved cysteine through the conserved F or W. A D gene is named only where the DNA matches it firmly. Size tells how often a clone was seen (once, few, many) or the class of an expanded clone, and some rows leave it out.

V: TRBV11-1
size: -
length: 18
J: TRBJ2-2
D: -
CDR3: CASSFKGQYSWGPGELFF
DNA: TGTGCCAGCAGCTTCAAAGGACAGTATTCCTGGGGTCCCGGGGAGCTGTTTTTT

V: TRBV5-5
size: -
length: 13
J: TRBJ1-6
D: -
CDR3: CASLGQYNSPLHF
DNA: TGTGCCAGCCTCGGACAGTATAATTCACCCCTCCACTTT

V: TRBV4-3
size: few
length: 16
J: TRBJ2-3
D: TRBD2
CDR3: CASSQDWGGEGHGQYF
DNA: TGCGCCAGCAGCCAAGATTGGGGGGGAGAGGGTCACGGGCAGTATTTT

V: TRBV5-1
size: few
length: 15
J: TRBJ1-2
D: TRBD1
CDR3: CASSLGGQGNYGYTF
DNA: TGCGCCAGCAGCTTGGGAGGACAGGGGAACTATGGCTACACCTTC

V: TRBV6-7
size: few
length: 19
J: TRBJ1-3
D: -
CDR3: CASSYSSRDNPSSGNTIYF
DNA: TGTGCCAGCAGTTATTCCTCCCGGGACAACCCCAGCTCTGGAAACACCATATATTTT

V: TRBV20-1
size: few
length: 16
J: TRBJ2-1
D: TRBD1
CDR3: CSAPKLQGSSYNEQFF
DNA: TGCAGTGCTCCTAAACTACAGGGGAGCTCCTACAATGAGCAGTTCTTC

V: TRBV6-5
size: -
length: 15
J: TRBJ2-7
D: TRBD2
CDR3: CASSYSAGGPYEQYF
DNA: TGTGCCAGCAGTTACTCTGCGGGGGGCCCATACGAGCAGTACTTC

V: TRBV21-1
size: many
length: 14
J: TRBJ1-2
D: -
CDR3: CAEPKLDRGYGYTF
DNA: TGTGCCGAACCGAAATTAGACAGGGGCTATGGCTACACCTTC

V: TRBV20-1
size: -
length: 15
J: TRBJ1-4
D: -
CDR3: CSARDQGSSDEKLFF
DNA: TGCAGTGCTAGAGATCAGGGGAGTTCGGATGAAAAACTGTTTTTT

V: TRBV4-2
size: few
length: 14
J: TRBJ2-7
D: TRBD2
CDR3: CASSRGAGVNEQYF
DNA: TGTGCCAGCAGCCGAGGAGCGGGAGTAAACGAGCAGTACTTC

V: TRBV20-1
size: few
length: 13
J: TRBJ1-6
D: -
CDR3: CSASQGRITPLHF
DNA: TGCAGTGCTAGCCAGGGGAGGATTACACCCCTCCACTTT

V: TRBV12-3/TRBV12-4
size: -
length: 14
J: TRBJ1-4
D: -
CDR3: CASSGLGGSEKLFF
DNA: TGTGCCAGCAGTGGATTGGGGGGGAGCGAAAAACTGTTTTTT

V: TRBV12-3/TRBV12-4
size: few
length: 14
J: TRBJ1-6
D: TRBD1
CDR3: CASSPGDRVSPLHF
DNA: TGTGCCAGCAGCCCCGGGGACAGGGTTTCACCCCTCCACTTT

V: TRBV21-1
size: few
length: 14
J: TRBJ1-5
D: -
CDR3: CASSKAKYKSPQHF
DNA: TGTGCCAGCAGCAAAGCCAAATATAAGTCCCCCCAGCATTTT

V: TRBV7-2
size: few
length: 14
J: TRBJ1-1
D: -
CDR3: CASSTSRGNTEAFF
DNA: TGTGCCAGCAGCACCAGTCGGGGGAACACTGAAGCTTTCTTT

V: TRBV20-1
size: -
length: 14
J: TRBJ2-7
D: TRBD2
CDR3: CSAREAREIPEQYF
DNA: TGCAGTGCTAGAGAGGCGCGGGAGATCCCCGAGCAGTACTTC